A single sample gave rise to the 30 T cell receptor beta chains below, sequenced in a study of CD8+ T cells in alopecia areata. Isolated RNA was reverse transcribed into cDNA used as the sequencing template. Clones were read by immunoSEQ multiplex PCR, and TCRdb kept only the in-frame ones, dropping some. In the table there are about 210,000 clones, 30% to 40% of which are singletons. Described treatment: oral pan-JAK inhibitor, 5-10 mg twice daily. The sample in question was CD4+ T cells sorted from blood, obtained at approximately week 30, from a patient treated with tofacitinib. The source is a human donor with alopecia areata.

In its sample, this clone was seen a few times. The gene calls are TRBV30 and TRBJ2-7; D is possibly TRBD2 (6 bases). Between the trimmed V and J ends, which lost 7 bases and 2 bases, there was a span of 15 bases. CDR1 is GTSNPN, CDR2 SVGIG, per germline (reference sequence). This CDR3 comprises 13 residues. CDR3 DNA sequence: TGTGCCTTGCAACGCGGGACCCCCTACGAGCAGTACTTC. Protein: CALQRGTPYEQYF.

This chain uses TRBV25-1 with TRBJ1-2; 9 bases map to TRBD1. The germline CDR1 and CDR2 sequences are MGHDK and SYGVNS. The CDR3 extends over 12 amino acids. Germline trimming cut 6 bases from V and 4 bases from J; bases unmatched to any gene: 0. CDR3 in DNA: TGTGCCAGCAGGGGACAGGGCTATGGCTACACCTTC. Encoded protein: CASRGQGYGYTF.

A few counts support this clone. The V gene is TRBV19, the J gene TRBJ1-5; 9 positions agree with TRBD1. From germline, CDR1 is LNHDA and CDR2 SQIVND (reference sequence). The V and J ends lost 4 bases and 7 bases, in that order; junction bases with no gene match: 5. CDR3 size: 14 residues. The CDR3 sequence: CASSSRTGAQPQHF. The CDR3 DNA sequence: TGTGCCAGTAGTAGCAGGACAGGGGCCCAGCCCCAGCATTTT.

This chain connects TRBV19 to TRBJ1-2, with D possibly TRBD1 on 5 matching bases. The V gene lost 1 base and the J gene lost 8 bases, with 14 bases spanning the gap. CDR1 LNHDA and CDR2 SQIVND come from the germline V gene (reference sequence). The CDR3 consists of 14 residues. The CDR3 region has the DNA TGTGCCAGTAGTATAGGGGTCGAGGGGTCCGGCTACACCTTC. Its protein is CASSIGVEGSGYTF.

The V call is TRBV7-2, the J call TRBJ2-3; 8 bases fit TRBD2. CDR3 size: 14 residues. The V segment lost 5 bases and the J segment 4 bases; nucleotides outside the gene matches: 5. Germline V CDR1 and CDR2: SGHTA, FQGNSA. CDR3 bases: TGTGCCAGCAGCGTACGGGAGGGGGCAGATACGCAGTATTTT. This sequence encodes CASSVREGADTQYF.

This clone was seen more than once but under ten times. The chain is built from TRBV6-6 and TRBJ2-3; weak D call: TRBD2 (6 bases). Per germline, CDR1 MNHNY and CDR2 SVGAGI (reference sequence). The CDR3 sequence is 13 residues long. V was shortened by 7 bases and J by 1 base, with 9 bases between the two germline ends. Here the CDR3 reads CASTWGGTDTQYF. The CDR3 coding sequence is TGTGCCAGCACGTGGGGGGGCACAGATACGCAGTATTTT.

The chain uses TRBV7-2 and TRBJ2-1; D unresolved. The CDR3 extends over 12 amino acids. Trimming removed 6 bases at V and 3 bases at J, with 6 bases between. From germline, CDR1 is SGHTA and CDR2 FQGNSA. The CDR3 is CASSWDYNEQFF. CDR3 coding DNA: TGTGCCAGCAGTTGGGACTACAATGAGCAGTTCTTC.

This clone was observed a few times. This sequence joins TRBV10-3 and TRBJ2-6; D gene uncertain. Germline CDR1 ENHRY, CDR2 SYGVKD. V lost 7 bases to trimming and J lost 3 bases, with 4 bases between them. CDR3 size: 12 residues. The CDR3 loop is CAITDGANVLTF. The CDR3 DNA reads as TGTGCCATCACGGATGGGGCCAACGTCCTGACTTTC.

CDR3 sequence: CASSQNTDTQYF. Written as DNA, the CDR3 is TGTGCCAGCAGCCAAAACACAGATACGCAGTATTTT. The J gene is TRBJ2-3, the V gene TRBV14, with D hard to call. The V and J ends lost 2 bases and 2 bases respectively, with 2 bases between them. CDR1 SGHDN and CDR2 FVKESK come from the germline V gene. This CDR3 is built from 12 residues.

This chain links TRBV6-5 with TRBJ1-2; possibly TRBD1 for D (5 bases). CDR1 and CDR2 from the germline V gene are MNHEY and SVGAGI. Trimming shortened V by 0 bases and J by 7 bases, and 9 bases separated the two germline ends. The CDR3 is made up of 13 amino acids. The CDR3 loop reads CASSYSNGAGYTF. CDR3 coding DNA: TGTGCCAGCAGTTACTCGAACGGGGCTGGCTACACCTTC.

The rearrangement links TRBV19 to TRBJ1-2; weak D call: TRBD1 (5 bases). V lost 3 bases and J 4 bases, leaving 12 bases between the germline ends. The CDR3 is 14 amino acids. Germline CDR1 and CDR2: LNHDA and SQIVND (reference sequence). The CDR3 DNA reads as TGTGCCAGTAGTATGGCAGGGAAGAGCTATGGCTACACCTTC. It yields the protein CASSMAGKSYGYTF.

The genes are TRBV5-1 and TRBJ2-5; 7 bases are shared with TRBD1. The V and J ends lost 4 bases and 2 bases, in that order; junction bases with no gene match: 5. This CDR3 is built from 14 residues. CDR1 SGHRS and CDR2 YFSETQ come from the germline V gene. The CDR3 DNA follows: TGCGCCAGCAGCCCGACGACAGGGCAAGAGACCCAGTACTTC. Translation: CASSPTTGQETQYF.

This clone occurred a few times. V gene TRBV27 combines with J gene TRBJ2-1; D may be TRBD2 (6 bases). This CDR3 spans 14 amino acids. Germline loops: CDR1 MNHEY, CDR2 SMNVEV (reference sequence). The germline V and J ends were trimmed by 4 bases and 6 bases, with 13 bases remaining between them. As DNA, the CDR3 is TGTGCCAGCAGTTGGGGTAGGGGAGGCAATGAGCAGTTCTTC. Amino acid sequence: CASSWGRGGNEQFF.

V is TRBV7-3 and J is TRBJ1-6; TRBD1 matches at 7 bases. The germline V gene encodes CDR1 SGHTA and CDR2 FQGTGA. Trimming at V came to 5 bases and at J to 7 bases, leaving 8 bases not matched to a gene. There are 15 residues in the CDR3. CDR3 bases: TGTGCCAGCAGCCCTTTGCCCAGGGGGAATTCACCCCTCCACTTT. Its protein is CASSPLPRGNSPLHF.

The gene calls are TRBV11-2 and TRBJ2-5; possibly TRBD2 for D (5 bases). With 5 bases removed from V and 5 bases from J, the gap between germline ends came to 18 bases. The length of the CDR3 is 15 residues. The germline V gene encodes CDR1 SGHAT and CDR2 FQNNGV. CDR3 region: CASSGRTDIGETQYF. The CDR3 nucleotides read TGTGCCAGCAGCGGGCGGACTGATATCGGGGAGACCCAGTACTTC. Based on the CDR3 plus reference TRBV11-2 and TRBJ2-5, the full variable domain is EAGVAQSPRYKIIEKRQSVAFWCNPISGHATLYWYQQILGQGPKLLIQFQNNGVVDDSQLPKDRFSAERLKGVDSTLKIQPAKLEDSAVYLCASSGRTDIGETQYFGPGTRLLVL.

This chain connects TRBV5-4 to TRBJ1-2; possibly TRBD1 for D (5 bases). The CDR3 loop spans 14 amino acids. CDR1 and CDR2 (germline): SGHNT, YYREEE (reference sequence). V lost 0 bases and J 3 bases, leaving 9 bases between the germline ends. DNA of the CDR3: TGTGCCAGCAGCTTGGCATCCAGGGACTATGGCTACACCTTC. Protein sequence: CASSLASRDYGYTF. The whole variable domain, filled in from reference TRBV5-4 and TRBJ1-2, reads ETGVTQSPTHLIKTRGQQVTLRCSSQSGHNTVSWYQQALGQGPQFIFQYYREEENGRGNFPPRFSGLQFPNYSSELNVNALELDDSALYLCASSLASRDYGYTFGSGTRLTVV.

This clone was recorded many times. Here the CDR3 reads CASSVILGNEQFF. In nucleotides, the CDR3 is TGCGCCAGCAGCGTTATTCTAGGCAATGAGCAGTTCTTC. The J gene is TRBJ2-1, the V gene TRBV5-1; D is undetermined. Germline-derived CDR1 and CDR2 are SGHRS and YFSETQ. V lost 4 bases and J 6 bases, leaving 11 bases between the germline ends. The CDR3 is 13 residues long.

J is TRBJ2-1 and V is TRBV27, with 12 bases lining up with TRBD2. Unmatched junction bases numbered 8, after V lost 6 bases and J lost 8 bases. This CDR3 contains 15 residues. Germline CDR1 MNHEY, CDR2 SMNVEV (reference sequence). CDR3 bases: TGTGCCAGCAGAGCCGGGACTAGCGGGTCGGATGAGCAGTTCTTC. Protein sequence: CASRAGTSGSDEQFF.

The chain employs TRBV30 and TRBJ2-3; possibly TRBD2 for D (6 bases). The CDR3 totals 14 residues. V was pared by 3 bases and J by 0 bases, with 10 bases between. The germline gives CDR1 GTSNPN, CDR2 SVGIG (reference sequence). The CDR3 region has the DNA TGTGCCTGGAGGCCAGCGGGTAGCACAGATACGCAGTATTTT. Translated, it gives CAWRPAGSTDTQYF.

The sample holds a few counts of this clone. The chain carries TRBV28 and TRBJ2-7; D remains ambiguous. CDR1 and CDR2 (germline): MDHEN, SYDVKM. CDR3 length: 15 residues. V was trimmed by 5 bases and J by 4 bases, leaving 18 bases between them. CDR3 coding DNA: TGTGCCAGCAGTCCAAACCGCCCGGGTCCGTACGAGCAGTACTTC. Its protein product is CASSPNRPGPYEQYF.

This chain uses TRBV7-9 with TRBJ2-1; D is uncertain. Trimming removed 4 bases at V and 9 bases at J, with 7 bases between. The length of the CDR3 is 11 residues. Germline-derived CDR1 and CDR2 are SEHNR and FQNEAQ (reference sequence). The chain's CDR3 is CASSSGPEQFF. CDR3 sequence (DNA): TGTGCCAGCAGCTCTGGACCTGAGCAGTTCTTC.

The sample holds a few counts of this clone. The rearrangement links TRBV30 to TRBJ2-1; D is undetermined. CDR1 and CDR2 from the germline V gene are GTSNPN and SVGIG (reference sequence). The CDR3 runs to 11 residues. Here the CDR3 DNA reads TGTGCGGCGAGCTCCTACAATGAGCAGTTCTTC. Amino acid sequence: CAASSYNEQFF.

The V call is TRBV15, the J call TRBJ2-2; D unresolved. The CDR3 extends over 16 amino acids. V lost 0 bases and J 1 base, leaving 9 bases between the germline ends. Germline values: CDR1 LNHNV, CDR2 YYDKDF (reference sequence). The CDR3 loop reads CATSRDLAVNTGELFF. The CDR3, as DNA: TGTGCCACCAGCAGAGATCTTGCGGTGAACACCGGGGAGCTGTTTTTT.

V and J are TRBV5-1 and TRBJ1-1; D might be TRBD1 (6 bases). This CDR3 contains 15 residues. Trimming took 0 bases from V and 5 from J, leaving 14 bases between them. The germline V gene has CDR1 SGHRS and CDR2 YFSETQ. Here the CDR3 reads CASSLAATGTTEAFF. The CDR3 DNA is TGCGCCAGCAGCTTGGCCGCTACAGGGACGACTGAAGCTTTCTTT.

The rearrangement links TRBV2 to TRBJ2-2; D may be TRBD1 or TRBD2 (5 bases each). This CDR3 is built from 16 residues. Trimming cost V 6 bases and J 4 bases, with 18 bases left between them. The germline V gene has CDR1 SNHLY and CDR2 FYNNEI. The CDR3 loop reads CASRWRPSGTTGELFF. The CDR3 bases are TGTGCCAGCAGGTGGAGACCTTCCGGGACCACCGGGGAGCTGTTTTTT.

The V and J genes are TRBV5-1 and TRBJ1-6, with no clear D. V was clipped by 4 bases and J by 5 bases, with 4 bases between them. This CDR3 comprises 12 residues. Germline-derived CDR1 and CDR2 are SGHRS and YFSETQ. CDR3 DNA sequence: TGCGCCAGCAGCCCGAATAATTCACCCCTCCACTTT. Translation: CASSPNNSPLHF.

The CDR3 region is CASSAGQGALTSTDTQYF. The CDR3 DNA reads TGTGCCAGCAGCGCGGGACAGGGGGCTTTAACGAGCACAGATACGCAGTATTTT. The chain employs TRBV9 and TRBJ2-3; 12 positions match TRBD1. The CDR3 is made up of 18 amino acids. The junction had 8 bases not matched to a gene; V was cut back by 3 bases and J by 0 bases. Germline values: CDR1 SGDLS, CDR2 YYNGEE.

The genes are TRBV9 and TRBJ2-2; no firm D call. CDR3 length: 17 residues. The V and J ends lost 0 bases and 4 bases respectively, with 16 bases between them. Germline V gives CDR1 SGDLS, CDR2 YYNGEE. Here the CDR3 reads CASSVAPLGRSTGELFF. In DNA form, the CDR3 reads TGTGCCAGCAGCGTAGCTCCTTTGGGCAGGTCCACCGGGGAGCTGTTTTTT. Based on the CDR3 plus reference TRBV9 and TRBJ2-2, the full variable domain is DSGVTQTPKHLITATGQRVTLRCSPRSGDLSVYWYQQSLDQGLQFLIQYYNGEERAKGNILERFSAQQFPDLHSELNLSSLELGDSALYFCASSVAPLGRSTGELFFGEGSRLTVL.

This clone showed up just once. The J gene is TRBJ2-3, the V gene TRBV7-3; D is ambiguous. The V gene lost 5 bases and the J gene lost 2 bases, with 5 bases spanning the gap. CDR1 is SGHTA, CDR2 FQGTGA, per germline. The CDR3 is 12 amino acids. The CDR3 sequence: CASSPNTDTQYF. For the CDR3, the DNA is TGTGCCAGCAGCCCGAACACAGATACGCAGTATTTT.

The chain has TRBV25-1 and TRBJ1-6; D remains unclear. V shed 0 bases and J shed 14 bases, with 14 bases lying between them. The CDR3 runs 14 residues. Per germline, CDR1 MGHDK and CDR2 SYGVNS. The CDR3 here is CASSEYSDAAALHF. The CDR3 DNA sequence: TGTGCCAGCAGTGAATACTCGGATGCGGCGGCCCTCCACTTT.